This TCR beta chain was recovered during a study of blood T cell repertoires in COVID-19. Looking at the study overall: Samples representing acute and convalescent COVID-19 were sourced from the United States, Italy and Spain. The analysed material was cDNA or gDNA that came from T cells, B-cell-depleted T cells, or PBMCs.

CDR1 SGDLS and CDR2 YYNGEE come from the germline V gene. The CDR3 covers 18 residues. Trimming removed 3 bases from V and 2 bases from J; junction bases left unmatched: 16. The authors' processing: By means of reference gene primer amplification, nucleated cell counts were estimated. Sequenced by immunoSEQ multiplex PCR; TCRdb stores in-frame clones only, minus some. For V, J and clone size, that table is used; D and trimming come from the DNA. Of 85,000 or so clones listed, 90% to 95% are singletons. This clonotype was sampled from a human donor with active COVID-19. The donor label of this sample is uncertain. Sequencing was carried out using peripheral blood. The chain joins TRBV9 to TRBJ2-5; 7 nucleotides align to TRBD1. DNA for the CDR3: TGTGCCAGCAGCGCAAACTTTCCCGGGACAGTTCAGCAAGAGACCCAGTACTTC. Its protein is CASSANFPGTVQQETQYF.